A single sample gave rise to the 5 T cell receptor beta chains below, sequenced in a study of shared clonotypes between healthy human individuals. In the naive CD8 group, cells lacked CD45RO and were positively selected for CCR7, so terminally differentiated effector memory CD45RA+ cells were left out. Data came from immunoSEQ multiplex PCR; TCRdb stores just in-frame clones and leaves some out. The data contain hundreds of thousands of clones, approximately 96% of them singletons. The sample comprised naive CD8+ T cells sorted from blood. The receptors come from a woman aged 25 to 39 in good health.

This sequence joins TRBV27 and TRBJ1-2; no reliable D call. From germline, CDR1 is MNHEY and CDR2 SMNVEV (reference sequence). Trimming shortened V by 5 bases and J by 0 bases, and 10 bases separated the two germline ends. The length of the CDR3 is 14 residues. As DNA, the CDR3 is TGTGCCAGCAGTCCGGGCCTAGCTAACTATGGCTACACCTTC. Amino acids: CASSPGLANYGYTF.

The gene calls are TRBV19 and TRBJ2-5; D ambiguous. The CDR3 has 16 amino acids. Trimming took 1 base from V and 0 from J, leaving 12 bases between them. The V gene's germline CDR1 is LNHDA and CDR2 SQIVND (reference sequence). CDR3 region: CASSIGTVEYQETQYF. The CDR3 nucleotides read TGTGCCAGTAGTATAGGTACAGTAGAGTACCAAGAGACCCAGTACTTC.

This chain links TRBV5-1 with TRBJ2-5; no reliable D call. This CDR3 comprises 15 residues. V was cut by 6 bases and J by 4 bases, with 19 bases left in between. Germline V gene lookup returns CDR1 SGHRS and CDR2 YFSETQ. CDR3: CASTLDAGGGETQYF. For the CDR3, the DNA is TGCGCCAGCACCCTTGATGCAGGCGGTGGAGAGACCCAGTACTTC.

This chain links TRBV28 with TRBJ2-4, with 8 bases matching TRBD2. The V gene end was trimmed by 8 bases and the J gene end by 4 bases; junction bases not matched to a gene: 7. In germline, CDR1 is MDHEN, CDR2 SYDVKM. The CDR3 contains 14 residues. CDR3 sequence: CASRPPSGKNIQYF. The CDR3 region has the DNA TGTGCCAGCCGCCCACCTAGCGGGAAAAACATTCAGTACTTC.

The chain employs TRBV27 and TRBJ2-7; the D gene is possibly TRBD2 (5 bases). The CDR3 spans 12 residues. The germline CDR1 and CDR2 sequences are MNHEY and SMNVEV (reference sequence). The V end lost 7 bases, the J end lost 7 bases, and 14 bases lay between the germline ends. The CDR3 loop is CASMRVPGEQYF. The CDR3 coding sequence is TGTGCCAGCATGAGGGTGCCGGGTGAGCAGTACTTC.